These 27 T cell receptor beta chains came from one sample sequenced in a study of blood T cell repertoires in COVID-19 (dated by TCRdb to 2020 to 2022). Library preparation employed the immunoSEQ multiplex PCR assay. TCRdb obtained this table from immuneACCESS and retained in-frame rearrangements with V and J assigned. These tables miss some clones; where compared with another copy, unresolved V genes account for less than half of the shortfall, and the remainder is unexplained. The sample data list 300,000 or so clones, and more than 75% of these were observed just once. The ten largest account for 1% to 1.5% of the sample. The sequenced sample was peripheral blood. The source of these receptors is a man in his 70s with acute or convalescent COVID-19.

This CDR3 reads CASRSRQGSYEQYF. CDR3 nucleotide sequence: TGTGCCAGCAGAAGCAGACAGGGCTCCTACGAGCAGTACTTC. V is TRBV6-6 and J is TRBJ2-7, with 7 positions matching TRBD1. Germline loops: CDR1 MNHNY, CDR2 SVGAGI (reference sequence). The ends lost 6 bases at V and 0 bases at J; junction bases unmatched: 5. The CDR3 runs to 14 residues.

This chain joins TRBV13 and TRBJ2-1; TRBD2 matches 12 bases. V lost 8 bases to trimming and J lost 5 bases; unmatched junction nucleotides: 7. From germline, CDR1 is PRHDT and CDR2 FYEKMQ (reference sequence). The CDR3 sequence is 15 residues long. The CDR3 reads CASVRRTSGDNEQFF. CDR3 bases: TGTGCCAGCGTGAGGAGGACTAGCGGGGACAATGAGCAGTTCTTC.

The chain links TRBV28 to TRBJ1-5; 9 positions match TRBD1. The length of the CDR3 is 15 residues. J gave up 3 bases and V 8 bases, and 8 bases lay outside the gene matches. CDR1 is MDHEN and CDR2 is SYDVKM in the germline V gene. The CDR3 loop is CASWARTGVNQPQHF. DNA of the CDR3: TGTGCCAGCTGGGCCAGGACAGGGGTCAATCAGCCCCAGCATTTT.

The chain links TRBV7-2 to TRBJ2-7, with 8 nucleotides matching TRBD2. Per the germline V gene, CDR1 is SGHTA and CDR2 is FQGNSA. The CDR3 runs to 14 residues. The V gene end was trimmed by 5 bases and the J gene end by 2 bases; junction bases not matched to a gene: 5. CDR3 DNA: TGTGCCAGCAGCCCCAGTAGCGGGGCCTACGAGCAGTACTTC. As protein: CASSPSSGAYEQYF.

The CDR3 region is CASRRQTNTEAFF. In DNA form, the CDR3 reads TGTGCCAGCAGGAGGCAGACTAACACTGAAGCTTTCTTT. This chain connects TRBV5-4 to TRBJ1-1; D gene ambiguous. Germline V gene data show CDR1 as SGHNT and CDR2 as YYREEE (reference sequence). This CDR3 region has 13 residues. V was pared by 5 bases and J by 2 bases, with 10 bases between. The whole variable domain, filled in from reference TRBV5-4 and TRBJ1-1, reads ETGVTQSPTHLIKTRGQQVTLRCSSQSGHNTVSWYQQALGQGPQFIFQYYREEENGRGNFPPRFSGLQFPNYSSELNVNALELDDSALYLCASRRQTNTEAFFGQGTRLTVV.

The chain employs TRBV19 and TRBJ1-1; D ambiguous. V was shortened by 6 bases and J by 1 base, with 15 bases between the two germline ends. This CDR3 has 15 residues. The V gene's germline CDR1 is LNHDA and CDR2 SQIVND (reference sequence). The CDR3 protein is CASRSEPGGNTEAFF. CDR3 nucleotide sequence: TGTGCCAGTAGGAGCGAGCCCGGCGGGAACACTGAAGCTTTCTTT.

V usage is TRBV5-1 and J usage is TRBJ2-2; D is perhaps TRBD1 (6 bases). This CDR3 is 16 amino acids long. Germline CDR1 is SGHRS and CDR2 is YFSETQ. V lost 0 bases, J lost 4 bases, and 13 bases lay in between. CDR3 in amino acids: CASSLGGTPSTGELFF. The DNA for the CDR3 is TGCGCCAGCAGCTTGGGTGGGACACCCTCCACCGGGGAGCTGTTTTTT.

V gene TRBV7-9 combines with J gene TRBJ1-2, with 10 nucleotides matching TRBD1. CDR1 is SEHNR and CDR2 is FQNEAQ in the germline V gene (reference sequence). This CDR3 region has 17 residues. Trimming cost V 5 bases and J 0 bases; bases outside gene matches: 9. The CDR3 here is CASSNPPGQGTNYGYTF. CDR3 nucleotide sequence: TGTGCCAGCAGCAACCCCCCGGGACAGGGGACTAACTATGGCTACACCTTC.

The genes are TRBV7-2 and TRBJ1-5; the D gene is possibly TRBD1 (5 bases). The V end lost 6 bases, the J end lost 5 bases, and 11 bases lay between the germline ends. Germline lookup yields CDR1 SGHTA and CDR2 FQGNSA. This CDR3 has 13 amino acids. CDR3 residues: CASRQSTDQPQHF. CDR3 DNA: TGTGCCAGCAGACAATCGACAGATCAGCCCCAGCATTTT. The full variable domain, in which reference TRBV7-2 and TRBJ1-5 provide the parts outside the CDR3, is GAGVSQSPSNKVTEKGKDVELRCDPISGHTALYWYRQSLGQGLEFLIYFQGNSAPDKSGLPSDRFSAERTGGSVSTLTIQRTQQEDSAVYLCASRQSTDQPQHFGDGTRLSIL.

V gene TRBV7-9 combines with J gene TRBJ2-1, with 8 bases fitting TRBD2. Germline V CDR1 and CDR2: SEHNR, FQNEAQ (reference sequence). J lost 5 bases, V lost 7 bases, and 10 bases had no gene match. The CDR3 has 15 amino acids. The CDR3, as DNA: TGTGCCAGCATCAGGGGAGCGGGAGCCCACAATGAGCAGTTCTTC. It translates to CASIRGAGAHNEQFF.

In its sample, this clone was seen once. V usage is TRBV6-6 and J usage is TRBJ2-1; possible D gene TRBD2, 6 bases. V was trimmed by 0 bases and J by 6 bases, leaving 12 bases between them. CDR1 MNHNY and CDR2 SVGAGI come from the germline V gene (reference sequence). The CDR3 is 15 amino acids. The CDR3 DNA reads TGTGCCAGCAGTTACTCGACCCTTAGCGGCAATGAGCAGTTCTTC. Translating gives CASSYSTLSGNEQFF.

A note on this clone: One junction end does not reproduce the germline sequence, and a read error may be involved. The chain couples TRBV28 to TRBJ1-5; the D is unclear. This CDR3 region has 14 residues. CDR1 and CDR2 (germline): MDHEN, SYDVKM. The CDR3 coding sequence is TGTGCCAGCAGTGTCGGTAGCAGCATTCAGCCCCAGCATTTT. Protein: CASSVGSSIQPQHF.

In this sample, this clone turned up once. This chain uses TRBV7-2 with TRBJ1-6; D is uncertain. The CDR3 is made up of 15 amino acids. CDR1 is SGHTA, CDR2 FQGNSA, per germline. V lost 5 bases and J lost 9, with 17 bases in between. The DNA of the CDR3 is TGTGCCAGCAGCCCTGAGCGCGGGGTCGGTTCACCCCTCCACTTT. Its protein product is CASSPERGVGSPLHF. Combining the CDR3 with reference TRBV7-2 and TRBJ1-6 gives the whole variable domain GAGVSQSPSNKVTEKGKDVELRCDPISGHTALYWYRQSLGQGLEFLIYFQGNSAPDKSGLPSDRFSAERTGGSVSTLTIQRTQQEDSAVYLCASSPERGVGSPLHFGNGTRLTVT.

The chain is built from TRBV5-6 and TRBJ1-2; 7 bases align to TRBD1. This CDR3 is 12 amino acids long. V gave up 4 bases and J gave up 6 bases; unmatched junction bases: 3. Germline CDR1 is SGHDT and CDR2 is YYEEEE. CDR3 amino acids: CASSPRGDGYTF. CDR3 DNA: TGTGCCAGCAGCCCCAGGGGGGATGGCTACACCTTC.

The chain joins TRBV5-1 to TRBJ2-2; unclear D gene. The CDR3 spans 11 residues. V was pared by 0 bases and J by 9 bases, with 3 bases between. Germline CDR1 and CDR2: SGHRS and YFSETQ. The CDR3 bases are TGCGCCAGCAGCTTGGCTAGGGAGCTGTTTTTT. This gives the protein CASSLARELFF.

The chain combines TRBV24-1 with TRBJ2-5; 7 bases agree with TRBD1. Germline assignment: CDR1 KGHDR and CDR2 SFDVKD. V lost 4 bases to trimming and J lost 5 bases; unmatched junction nucleotides: 6. The CDR3 length is 14 residues. The CDR3 spells CATSESGGWETQYF. The CDR3 DNA follows: TGTGCCACCAGTGAGTCAGGGGGTTGGGAGACCCAGTACTTC.

The chain couples TRBV29-1 to TRBJ2-1, with 12 bases fitting TRBD2. J gave up 9 bases and V 3 bases, and 15 bases lay outside the gene matches. CDR3 length equals 17 residues. CDR1 is SQVTM and CDR2 is ANQGSEA in the germline V gene. As DNA, the CDR3 is TGCAGCGTTGATAGGACAGGGGCTAGCGGGAGGGGCTCTGAGCAGTTCTTC. The encoded protein is CSVDRTGASGRGSEQFF.

The rearrangement links TRBV3-1 (or the pseudogene TRBV3-2) to TRBJ1-2; 12 bases line up with TRBD1. The germline CDR1 and CDR2 sequences are LGHDT and YNNKEL (reference sequence). Unmatched junction bases numbered 6, after V lost 3 bases and J lost 7 bases. CDR3 length: 15 amino acids. CDR3: CASSHRDRGHGGYTF. DNA for the CDR3: TGTGCCAGCAGCCACCGGGACAGGGGGCACGGTGGCTACACCTTC.

V and J are TRBV19 and TRBJ2-5; 15 bases are a match to TRBD2. Germline V gene sequence: CDR1 LNHDA, CDR2 SQIVND (reference sequence). V shed 5 bases and J 4 bases; nucleotides not matched to a gene: 2. The CDR3 loop spans 15 amino acids. The CDR3 reads CASSLGLAGGETQYF. The CDR3 nucleotides read TGTGCCAGTAGTTTGGGACTAGCGGGAGGAGAGACCCAGTACTTC. The full variable domain, its missing parts supplied by reference TRBV19 and TRBJ2-5, is DGGITQSPKYLFRKEGQNVTLSCEQNLNHDAMYWYRQDPGQGLRLIYYSQIVNDFQKGDIAEGYSVSREKKESFPLTVTSAQKNPTAFYLCASSLGLAGGETQYFGPGTRLLVL.

The chain is built from TRBV20-1 and TRBJ2-7; TRBD2 matches at 8 bases. V trimming: 6 bases; J trimming: 5 bases; junction bases outside the gene matches: 9. This CDR3 is built from 13 residues. The V gene's germline CDR1 is DFQATT and CDR2 SNEGSKA (reference sequence). The CDR3 coding sequence is TGCAGTGCAAGTAGCGGGATGACGGACGAGCAGTACTTC. It yields the protein CSASSGMTDEQYF.

The chain joins TRBV5-4 to TRBJ2-3, with D maybe TRBD2 (6 bases). V shed 1 base and J shed 3 bases, with 15 bases lying between them. The CDR3 is 16 amino acids. The germline V gene has CDR1 SGHNT and CDR2 YYREEE (reference sequence). The CDR3 DNA reads as TGTGCCAGCAGCTTGTTATCCGGAGGGATTACAGATACGCAGTATTTT. It is translated as CASSLLSGGITDTQYF.

V gene TRBV19 combines with J gene TRBJ2-1; 7 nucleotides match TRBD2. The CDR3 has 14 amino acids. The ends lost 7 bases at V and 7 bases at J; junction bases unmatched: 10. Germline lookup yields CDR1 LNHDA and CDR2 SQIVND (reference sequence). The CDR3 bases are TGTGCCAGTATCGCTAGCGGTGAGATTAATGAGCAGTTCTTC. Amino acids: CASIASGEINEQFF.

This clone was found a few times. The sample holds other DNA sequences that translate to the same CDR3. The chain uses TRBV4-1 and TRBJ2-3; 7 bases align to TRBD1. The CDR3 extends over 14 amino acids. Germline CDR1 is MGHRA and CDR2 is YSYEKL. The junction had 0 bases not matched to a gene; V was cut back by 0 bases and J by 3 bases. The CDR3 DNA reads as TGCGCCAGCAGCCAAGACAGGGGGACAGATACGCAGTATTTT. Its protein is CASSQDRGTDTQYF.

The genes are TRBV4-2 and TRBJ2-4, with 12 bases matching TRBD2. This CDR3 region has 15 residues. The ends lost 3 bases at V and 8 bases at J; junction bases unmatched: 5. Per germline, CDR1 LGHNA and CDR2 YNFKEQ. The CDR3 protein is CASSQGRTSGDIQYF. The CDR3 nucleotides are TGTGCCAGCAGCCAGGGAAGGACTAGCGGGGACATTCAGTACTTC.

The V and J genes are TRBV19 and TRBJ2-5; perhaps TRBD2 as D (6 bases). CDR1 is LNHDA, CDR2 SQIVND, per germline (reference sequence). The CDR3 sequence is 14 residues long. Trimming pared 5 bases from V and 0 bases from J, leaving 10 bases between. Here the CDR3 DNA reads TGTGCCAGTAGTGATCTAGCGCACCAAGAGACCCAGTACTTC. Translation: CASSDLAHQETQYF.

V usage is TRBV7-2 and J usage is TRBJ2-7, with unresolved D. The CDR3 is 15 amino acids. The germline V and J ends were trimmed by 5 bases and 0 bases, with 14 bases remaining between them. The germline V gene encodes CDR1 SGHTA and CDR2 FQGNSA. In DNA, the CDR3 is TGTGCCAGCAGCCTCCTTCTTGGCCTCTCCTACGAGCAGTACTTC. It translates to CASSLLLGLSYEQYF. The full variable domain, its missing parts supplied by reference TRBV7-2 and TRBJ2-7, is GAGVSQSPSNKVTEKGKDVELRCDPISGHTALYWYRQSLGQGLEFLIYFQGNSAPDKSGLPSDRFSAERTGGSVSTLTIQRTQQEDSAVYLCASSLLLGLSYEQYFGPGTRLTVT.

In its sample, this clone was seen once. The chain couples TRBV24-1 to TRBJ2-1; 12 nucleotides align to TRBD2. CDR1 and CDR2 (germline): KGHDR, SFDVKD. The CDR3 has 17 amino acids. The junction had 7 bases not matched to a gene; V was cut back by 3 bases and J by 5 bases. The CDR3 region has the DNA TGTGCCACCAGTGATCCGCCTAGCGGGGGGGCGAACAATGAGCAGTTCTTC. Protein: CATSDPPSGGANNEQFF.